Below are 16 T cell receptor beta chains sequenced from a single sample in a study of blood T cell repertoires in COVID-19 (dated by TCRdb to 2020 to 2021). Library method: the immunoSEQ multiplex PCR assay. In TCRdb, the immuneACCESS table is reduced to in-frame sequences with V and J assigned. These tables do not hold every clone; where another copy was compared, an unresolved V gene accounts for under half, and the others remain unexplained. A total of 300,000 to 400,000 clones appear in this sample, around 89% of them only once. The ten largest clonotypes hold around 1.6% of the sample. Sequenced: peripheral blood. All receptors derive from a woman aged 25 to 39 with COVID-19, enrolled during active disease.

The chain carries TRBV10-3 and TRBJ2-3; D is uncertain. In germline, CDR1 is ENHRY, CDR2 SYGVKD. CDR3 size: 15 residues. The V end lost 11 bases, the J end lost 0 bases, and 18 bases lay between the germline ends. CDR3 sequence reads: CAARPLGMSTDTQYF. Here the CDR3 DNA reads TGTGCCGCCAGGCCTCTGGGTATGAGCACAGATACGCAGTATTTT.

V usage is TRBV10-3 and J usage is TRBJ2-1; a possible D gene is TRBD1 (6 bases). The V gene's germline CDR1 is ENHRY and CDR2 SYGVKD. V was pared by 8 bases and J by 5 bases, with 16 bases between. The CDR3 length is 14 residues. The CDR3 DNA is TGTGCCATCCCGTCGGACAGATCTAACAATGAGCAGTTCTTC. It yields the protein CAIPSDRSNNEQFF.

The chain employs TRBV5-1 and TRBJ2-1; a weak D match, TRBD2 (5 bases). The germline CDR1 and CDR2 sequences are SGHRS and YFSETQ. Trimming pared 2 bases from V and 2 bases from J, leaving 8 bases between. The CDR3 runs to 14 residues. The CDR3, as DNA: TGCGCCAGCAGCTTTAACGGGGCCTACAATGAGCAGTTCTTC. It yields the protein CASSFNGAYNEQFF.

The rearrangement uses TRBV5-4 and TRBJ2-3; 7 bases map to TRBD2. Trimming cost V 4 bases and J 6 bases; bases outside gene matches: 20. The CDR3 is 18 residues long. Germline V gene data show CDR1 as SGHNT and CDR2 as YYREEE (reference sequence). As DNA, the CDR3 is TGTGCCAGCAGCCCCGGCTGGGGTGCGGGGGACCCCAATGATACGCAGTATTTT. Encoded protein: CASSPGWGAGDPNDTQYF.

The rearrangement joins TRBV7-9 to TRBJ1-5, with TRBD1 matching over 11 bases. V lost 5 bases to trimming and J lost 5 bases; unmatched junction nucleotides: 5. Germline V gives CDR1 SEHNR, CDR2 FQNEAQ (reference sequence). CDR3 length: 15 amino acids. DNA for the CDR3: TGTGCCAGCAGCCCGGGACAGGGGGACTATCAGCCCCAGCATTTT. Translation gives CASSPGQGDYQPQHF.

CDR3 protein: CASSSFGGELNTGELFF. In nucleotides, the CDR3 is TGTGCCAGCAGCTCGTTTGGGGGGGAGCTTAACACCGGGGAGCTGTTTTTT. The chain uses TRBV5-4 and TRBJ2-2; 7 nucleotides line up with TRBD2. The trim removed 3 bases at V and 2 bases at J, leaving 10 bases unmatched. This CDR3 has 17 residues. Germline V CDR1 and CDR2: SGHNT, YYREEE (reference sequence).

The V call is TRBV6-5, the J call TRBJ1-1; the D gene is possibly TRBD1 (5 bases). Trimming pared 4 bases from V and 2 bases from J, leaving 11 bases between. The CDR3 totals 14 residues. Germline CDR1 MNHEY, CDR2 SVGAGI. CDR3 region: CASSSPGGNTEAFF. The CDR3 region has the DNA TGTGCCAGCAGTTCTCCCGGGGGAAACACTGAAGCTTTCTTT.

This chain joins TRBV19 and TRBJ2-1; 7 bases align to TRBD2. With 5 bases clipped from V and 7 bases from J, the junction kept 20 bases outside the gene matches. This CDR3 region has 18 residues. CDR1 is LNHDA, CDR2 SQIVND, per germline (reference sequence). CDR3 DNA: TGTGCCAGTAGTCGAGGGGAGGCTTGGCGCGGGGGTAAGAATGAGCAGTTCTTC. Translated: CASSRGEAWRGGKNEQFF.

J is TRBJ2-3 and V is TRBV11-3, with TRBD1 matching over 7 bases. Germline CDR1 is SGHNT and CDR2 is YENEEA. The ends lost 3 bases at V and 3 bases at J; junction bases unmatched: 6. CDR3 size: 15 residues. Here the CDR3 DNA reads TGTGCCAGCAGCTTGGGACAGTTGAGTACAGATACGCAGTATTTT. Translating gives CASSLGQLSTDTQYF.

J is TRBJ1-6 and V is TRBV7-2; 9 positions agree with TRBD1. J was trimmed by 10 bases and V by 6 bases; bases with no gene match: 10. This CDR3 has 15 amino acids. Per germline, CDR1 SGHTA and CDR2 FQGNSA. CDR3 nucleotides: TGTGCCAGCAGACCCCGGACAGGGGCTATCTCACCCCTCCACTTT. Translation gives CASRPRTGAISPLHF.

CDR3 region: CASSQNHRGSGYTF. The CDR3 DNA sequence: TGTGCCAGCAGCCAGAATCACAGGGGAAGCGGCTACACCTTC. The rearrangement joins TRBV3-1 (or the pseudogene TRBV3-2) to TRBJ1-2; 7 positions agree with TRBD1. Trimming cost V 3 bases and J 8 bases; bases outside gene matches: 9. Germline lookup yields CDR1 LGHDT and CDR2 YNNKEL (reference sequence). This CDR3 has 14 residues.

This rearrangement joins TRBV7-2 to TRBJ2-1, with D perhaps matching TRBD1 (5 bases). Trimming shortened V by 5 bases and J by 3 bases, and 17 bases separated the two germline ends. Germline CDR1 and CDR2: SGHTA and FQGNSA. The CDR3 extends over 16 amino acids. In DNA form, the CDR3 reads TGTGCCAGCAGCCTATCCGCCGCAGGGCTCTACAATGAGCAGTTCTTC. Protein product: CASSLSAAGLYNEQFF.

V usage is TRBV10-2 and J usage is TRBJ1-1; weak D call: TRBD1 (5 bases). V was shortened by 6 bases and J by 8 bases, with 10 bases between the two germline ends. CDR3 length: 11 amino acids. The V gene's germline CDR1 is WSHSY and CDR2 SAAADI. CDR3 protein: CASRGESEAFF. DNA for the CDR3: TGCGCCAGCAGAGGGGAATCCGAAGCTTTCTTT.

This rearrangement joins TRBV18 to TRBJ2-3, with 7 bases aligning to TRBD1. The CDR3 sequence is 14 residues long. V trimming: 4 bases; J trimming: 2 bases; junction bases outside the gene matches: 3. The germline V gene has CDR1 KGHSH and CDR2 LQKENI. Written as DNA, the CDR3 is TGTGCCAGCTCACGGGACAGAAACACAGATACGCAGTATTTT. This translates into CASSRDRNTDTQYF.

The rearrangement joins TRBV4-2 to TRBJ2-1, with 7 bases fitting TRBD2. This CDR3 has 17 residues. V lost 0 bases, J lost 0 bases, and 5 bases stayed unmatched. CDR1 and CDR2 (germline): LGHNA, YNFKEQ. The CDR3 protein is CASSQDVGGISYNEQFF. In DNA, the CDR3 is TGTGCCAGCAGCCAAGATGTGGGAGGGATCTCCTACAATGAGCAGTTCTTC.

This chain uses TRBV7-9 with TRBJ1-2; 8 bases are a match to TRBD1. The V and J ends lost 5 bases and 8 bases, in that order; junction bases with no gene match: 16. The CDR3 sequence is 16 residues long. CDR1 is SEHNR and CDR2 is FQNEAQ in the germline V gene (reference sequence). CDR3 protein: CASSPTTGVISWGYTF. CDR3 sequence (DNA): TGTGCCAGCAGCCCTACGACAGGGGTCATTTCGTGGGGCTACACCTTC. The full variable domain, completed using reference TRBV7-9 and TRBJ1-2, is DTGVSQNPRHKITKRGQNVTFRCDPISEHNRLYWYRQTLGQGPEFLTYFQNEAQLEKSRLLSDRFSAERPKGSFSTLEIQRTEQGDSAMYLCASSPTTGVISWGYTFGSGTRLTVV.